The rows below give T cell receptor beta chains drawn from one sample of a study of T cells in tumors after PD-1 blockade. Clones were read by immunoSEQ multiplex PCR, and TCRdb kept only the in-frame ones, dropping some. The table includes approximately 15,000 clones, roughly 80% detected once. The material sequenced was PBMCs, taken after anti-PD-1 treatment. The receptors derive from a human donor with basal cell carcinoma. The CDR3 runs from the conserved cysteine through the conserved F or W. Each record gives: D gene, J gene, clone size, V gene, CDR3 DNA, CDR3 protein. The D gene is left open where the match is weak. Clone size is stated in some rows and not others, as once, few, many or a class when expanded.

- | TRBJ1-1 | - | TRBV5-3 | TGTGCCAGAAGCCCCTACACTGAAGCTTTCTTT | CARSPYTEAFF
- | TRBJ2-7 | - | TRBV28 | TGTGCCAGCAGTTTAAGGACAGTTATTCGGCGGGAGCAGTACTTC | CASSLRTVIRREQYF
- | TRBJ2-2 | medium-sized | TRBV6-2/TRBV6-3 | TGTGCCAGCAGTCTCGCGAACACCGGGGAGCTGTTTTTT | CASSLANTGELFF
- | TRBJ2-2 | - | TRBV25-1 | TGTGCCAGCAGCGACCAACAGGTCGCAGGGTTCGCCGGGGAGCTGTTTTTT | CASSDQQVAGFAGELFF
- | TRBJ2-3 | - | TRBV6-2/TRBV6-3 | TGTGCCAGCAGTTACCCACCGTTTGGGCAGGACGAAAGCACAGATACGCAGTATTTT | CASSYPPFGQDESTDTQYF
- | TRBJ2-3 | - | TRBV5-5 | TGTGCCAGCAGCTTTGGACACGCAGGGGGCACAGATACGCAGTATTTT | CASSFGHAGGTDTQYF
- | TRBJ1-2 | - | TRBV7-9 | TGTGCCAGCAGCTTGGACAGTTATGGCTACACCTTC | CASSLDSYGYTF
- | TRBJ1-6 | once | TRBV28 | TGTGCCAGCAGACCCTCCATGGAGGTCTCACCCCTCCACTTT | CASRPSMEVSPLHF
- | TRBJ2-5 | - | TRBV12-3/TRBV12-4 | TGTGCCAGCAGTCCCCGGCCTGGGGAGACCCAGTACTTC | CASSPRPGETQYF
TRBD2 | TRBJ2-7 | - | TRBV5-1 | TGCGCCAGCAGCCAGAGGACTAGCGGGAAGAAGTCCTACGAGCAGTACTTC | CASSQRTSGKKSYEQYF
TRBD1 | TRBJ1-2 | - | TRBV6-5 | TGTGCCACCCTAGACAGGGGGCAGGGCTATGGCTACACCTTC | CATLDRGQGYGYTF
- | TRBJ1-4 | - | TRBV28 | TGTGCCAGCAGTTTATTGAGCAGGGACCCTGAAAAACTGTTTTTT | CASSLLSRDPEKLFF
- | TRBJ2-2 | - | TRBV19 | TGTGCCAGTAGTATCGACGGGAACACCGGGGAGCTGTTTTTT | CASSIDGNTGELFF
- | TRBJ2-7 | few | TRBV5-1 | TGCGCCAGCAGCCAGGAGACCTACGAGCAGTACTTC | CASSQETYEQYF
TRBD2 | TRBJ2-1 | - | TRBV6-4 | TGTGCCAGCAGTCCCCATGCGGGAGGGATGAATGAGCAGTTCTTC | CASSPHAGGMNEQFF
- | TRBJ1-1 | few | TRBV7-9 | TGTGCCAGCAGCCCAGGGTTAGGGACTGAAGCTTTCTTT | CASSPGLGTEAFF
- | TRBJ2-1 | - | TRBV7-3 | TGTGCCAGCAGCGTTGGACCGGCCAATGAGCAGTTCTTC | CASSVGPANEQFF
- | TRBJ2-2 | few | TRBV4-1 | TGCGCCAGCAGAGGGGAAGGGGCCACCGGGGAGCTGTTTTTT | CASRGEGATGELFF
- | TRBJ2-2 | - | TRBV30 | TGTGCCTGGAGTCTCTCCGGAACGGCCACCGGGGAGCTGTTTTTT | CAWSLSGTATGELFF
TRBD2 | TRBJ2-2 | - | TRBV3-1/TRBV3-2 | TGTGCCAGCAGCCGCGGACTAGCCGGCACCGGGGAGCTGTTTTTT | CASSRGLAGTGELFF
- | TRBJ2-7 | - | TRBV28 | TGTGCCAGCAGTCCTGGGCAGGGGGGATACGAGCAGTACTTC | CASSPGQGGYEQYF
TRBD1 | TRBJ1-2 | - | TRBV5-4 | TGTGCCACCACAGGACAGGCGTCCTATGGCTACACCTTC | CATTGQASYGYTF
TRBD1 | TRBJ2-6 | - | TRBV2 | TGTGCCAGCAGTGACTACGGGACAGGACCTTCGGGGGCCAACGTCCTGACTTTC | CASSDYGTGPSGANVLTF
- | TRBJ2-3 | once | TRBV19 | TGTGCCAGTAGTTGGGGACCCAGCACAGATACGCAGTATTTT | CASSWGPSTDTQYF
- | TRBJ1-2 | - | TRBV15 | TGTGCCACCAGCAGAGATGCGGGCAGGGACTATGGCTACACCTTC | CATSRDAGRDYGYTF
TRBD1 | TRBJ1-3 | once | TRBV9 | TGTGCCAGCAGCCTTGTTTCGACAGGGCGCTCTGGAAACACCATATATTTT | CASSLVSTGRSGNTIYF
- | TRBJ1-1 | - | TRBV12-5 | TGTGCTAGTGGCCGTGGACGGCTGAACACTGAAGCTTTCTTT | CASGRGRLNTEAFF
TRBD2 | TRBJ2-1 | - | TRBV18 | TGTGCCAGCTCACCACGGACTAGCGCCTTTTCCTACAATGAGCAGTTCTTC | CASSPRTSAFSYNEQFF
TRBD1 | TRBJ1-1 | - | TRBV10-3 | TGTGCCATCACGGCAGGGGGCCAAATGAACACTGAAGCTTTCTTT | CAITAGGQMNTEAFF
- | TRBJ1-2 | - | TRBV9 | TGTGCCAGCAGCGTCGGGACGGACTATGGCTACACCTTC | CASSVGTDYGYTF
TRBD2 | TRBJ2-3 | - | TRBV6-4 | TGTGCCAGCAGTGCGGGCAGGGAGGGAGATACGCAGTATTTT | CASSAGREGDTQYF
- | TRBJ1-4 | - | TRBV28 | TGTGCCAGCAGTTGGGCAGGGACTAATGAAAAACTGTTTTTT | CASSWAGTNEKLFF
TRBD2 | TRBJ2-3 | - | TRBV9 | TGTGCCAGCAAACCGGCCTGGGGGGGGACAGATACGCAGTATTTT | CASKPAWGGTDTQYF
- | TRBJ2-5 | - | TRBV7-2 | TGTGCCAGCAGACGTAGACCATCCGGGACCCAACTGGGAACCCAGTACTTC | CASRRRPSGTQLGTQYF
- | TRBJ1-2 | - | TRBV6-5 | TGTGCCAGCAGGCCAAAACAGGGTCTTGGAGGCTACACCTTC | CASRPKQGLGGYTF